The sequence of this T cell receptor (beta chain) was determined in a study of blood T cell repertoires in COVID-19. Study-wide background: COVID-19 samples from acute and convalescent phases originated in the United States, Italy and Spain. In each case, the material was cDNA or gDNA derived from T cells, B-cell-depleted T cells, or PBMCs.

J gave up 2 bases and V 0 bases, and 3 bases lay outside the gene matches. Germline CDR1 reads SGHRS; CDR2 reads YFSETQ. The CDR3 runs to 15 residues. Source study methods: Reference gene primer amplification in the assay estimated nucleated cell counts. Measured with immunoSEQ multiplex PCR; TCRdb has only the in-frame clones, and not every one. V, J and clone size were drawn from that table, and D and trimming were deduced from the DNA. Among under 150,000 clones, around three quarters were seen once, and the ten largest hold 2.2%. The V gene is TRBV5-1, the J gene TRBJ2-5, with TRBD2 matching 8 bases. The sequencing input was peripheral blood. The receptor comes from an older woman with acute or convalescent COVID-19. CDR3 nucleotides: TGCGCCAGCAGCTTGGCCCCGGGAGGGCAAGAGACCCAGTACTTC. Encoded protein: CASSLAPGGQETQYF.